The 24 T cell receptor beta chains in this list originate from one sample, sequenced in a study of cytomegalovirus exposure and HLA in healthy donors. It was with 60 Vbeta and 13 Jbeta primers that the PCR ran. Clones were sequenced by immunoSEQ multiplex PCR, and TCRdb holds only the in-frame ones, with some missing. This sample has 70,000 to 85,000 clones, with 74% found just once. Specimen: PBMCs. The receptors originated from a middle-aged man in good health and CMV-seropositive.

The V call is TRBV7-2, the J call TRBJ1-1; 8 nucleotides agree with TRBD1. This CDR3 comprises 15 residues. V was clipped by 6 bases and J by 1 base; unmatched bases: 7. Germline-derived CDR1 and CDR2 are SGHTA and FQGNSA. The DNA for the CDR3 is TGTGCCAGCAGGGGACCAGGGGGCGGGAACACTGAAGCTTTCTTT. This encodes CASRGPGGGNTEAFF.

The CDR3 loop reads CASSLGVFGQGGDYGYTF. DNA for the CDR3: TGTGCCAGCAGCTTAGGGGTTTTCGGTCAGGGGGGCGACTATGGCTACACCTTC. The V call is TRBV11-2, the J call TRBJ1-2, with 7 nucleotides matching TRBD1. J was trimmed by 3 bases and V by 1 base; bases with no gene match: 14. CDR1 is SGHAT and CDR2 is FQNNGV in the germline V gene. The length of the CDR3 is 18 residues.

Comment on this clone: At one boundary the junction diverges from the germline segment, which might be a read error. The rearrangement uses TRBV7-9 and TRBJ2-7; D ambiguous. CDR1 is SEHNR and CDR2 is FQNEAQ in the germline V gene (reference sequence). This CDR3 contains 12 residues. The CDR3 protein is CSSSDLVAEQYF. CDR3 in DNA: TGTTCCAGCAGCGATCTGGTAGCCGAGCAGTACTTC.

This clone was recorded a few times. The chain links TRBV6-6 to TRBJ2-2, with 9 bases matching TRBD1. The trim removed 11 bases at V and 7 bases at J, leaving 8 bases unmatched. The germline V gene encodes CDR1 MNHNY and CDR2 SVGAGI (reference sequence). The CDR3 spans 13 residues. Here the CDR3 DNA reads TGTGCCGGTGCTACAGGGGGCGGCGGGGAGCTGTTTTTT. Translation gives CAGATGGGGELFF.

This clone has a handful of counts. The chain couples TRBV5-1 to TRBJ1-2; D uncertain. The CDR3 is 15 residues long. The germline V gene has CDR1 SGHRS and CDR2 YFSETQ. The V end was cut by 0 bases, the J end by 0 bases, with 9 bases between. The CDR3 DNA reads TGCGCCAGCAGCTTGGGCGGAGGAACTAACTATGGCTACACCTTC. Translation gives CASSLGGGTNYGYTF.

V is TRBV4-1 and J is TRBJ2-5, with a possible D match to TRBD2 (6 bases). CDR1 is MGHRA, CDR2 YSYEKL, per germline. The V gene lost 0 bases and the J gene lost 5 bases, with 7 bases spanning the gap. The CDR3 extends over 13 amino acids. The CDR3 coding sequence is TGCGCCAGCAGCCAAGATCGGGGGGAGACCCAGTACTTC. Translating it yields CASSQDRGETQYF.

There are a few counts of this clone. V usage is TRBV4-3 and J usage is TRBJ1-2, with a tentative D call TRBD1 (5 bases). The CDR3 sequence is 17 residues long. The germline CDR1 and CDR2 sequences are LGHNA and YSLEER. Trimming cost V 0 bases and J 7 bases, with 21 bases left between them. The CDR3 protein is CASSQDPLRVYESGYTF. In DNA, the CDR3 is TGCGCCAGCAGCCAAGATCCTCTCAGGGTCTATGAGTCTGGCTACACCTTC.

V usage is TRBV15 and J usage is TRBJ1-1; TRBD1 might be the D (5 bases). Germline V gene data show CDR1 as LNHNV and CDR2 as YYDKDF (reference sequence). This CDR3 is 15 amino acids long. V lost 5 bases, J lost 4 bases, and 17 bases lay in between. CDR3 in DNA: TGTGCCACCAGCTCACGGGGGAGGGGTGCCACTGAAGCTTTCTTT. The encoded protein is CATSSRGRGATEAFF.

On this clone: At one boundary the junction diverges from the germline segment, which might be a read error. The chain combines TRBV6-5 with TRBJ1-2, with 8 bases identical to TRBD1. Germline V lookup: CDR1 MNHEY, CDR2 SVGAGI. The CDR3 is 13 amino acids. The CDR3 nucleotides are TGTGCCAGCAATACAGGGGGAGGAGTTGGCCACACCTTC. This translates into CASNTGGGVGHTF.

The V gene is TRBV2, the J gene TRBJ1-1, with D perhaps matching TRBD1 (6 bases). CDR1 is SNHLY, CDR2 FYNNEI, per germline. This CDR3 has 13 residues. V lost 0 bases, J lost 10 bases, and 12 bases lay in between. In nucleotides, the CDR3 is TGTGCCAGCAGTGAAGCGCTTCTAGGGGGAGCTTTCTTT. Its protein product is CASSEALLGGAFF.

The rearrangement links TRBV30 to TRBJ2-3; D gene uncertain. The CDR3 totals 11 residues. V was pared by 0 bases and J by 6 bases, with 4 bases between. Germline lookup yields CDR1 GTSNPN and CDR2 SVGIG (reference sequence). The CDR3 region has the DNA TGTGCCTGGAGTGTCGGGGATACGCAGTATTTT. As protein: CAWSVGDTQYF.

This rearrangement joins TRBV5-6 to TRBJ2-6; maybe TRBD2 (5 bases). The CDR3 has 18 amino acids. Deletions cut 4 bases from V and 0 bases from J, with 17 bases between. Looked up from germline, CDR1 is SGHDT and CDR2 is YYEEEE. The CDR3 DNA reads TGTGCCAGCAGCCCGGTGGTGGGCAGCGGCTCTGGGGCCAACGTCCTGACTTTC. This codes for CASSPVVGSGSGANVLTF. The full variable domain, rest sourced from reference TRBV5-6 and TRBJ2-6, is DAGVTQSPTHLIKTRGQQVTLRCSPKSGHDTVSWYQQALGQGPQFIFQYYEEEERQRGNFPDRFSGHQFPNYSSELNVNALLLGDSALYLCASSPVVGSGSGANVLTFGAGSRLTVL.

Here the CDR3 reads CASSLVSFLRVPDTQYF. The CDR3, as DNA: TGTGCCAGCAGCTTAGTATCTTTCTTGAGGGTTCCAGATACGCAGTATTTT. The chain is built from TRBV7-2 and TRBJ2-3, with a tentative D call TRBD2 (5 bases). The CDR3 spans 17 residues. The germline gives CDR1 SGHTA, CDR2 FQGNSA. V gave up 1 base and J gave up 4 bases, with 18 bases separating them.

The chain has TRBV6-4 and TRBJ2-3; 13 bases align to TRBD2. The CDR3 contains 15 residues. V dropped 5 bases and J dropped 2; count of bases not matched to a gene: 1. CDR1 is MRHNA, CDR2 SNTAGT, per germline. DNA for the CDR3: TGTGCCAGCAGTACTAGCGGGAGGGCCACAGATACGCAGTATTTT. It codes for CASSTSGRATDTQYF.

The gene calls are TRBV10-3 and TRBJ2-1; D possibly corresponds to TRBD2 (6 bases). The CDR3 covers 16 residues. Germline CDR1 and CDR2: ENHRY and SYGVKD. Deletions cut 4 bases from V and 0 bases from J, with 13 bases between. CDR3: CAISGSGFRSYNEQFF. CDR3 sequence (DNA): TGTGCCATCAGTGGTAGCGGTTTCCGCTCCTACAATGAGCAGTTCTTC.

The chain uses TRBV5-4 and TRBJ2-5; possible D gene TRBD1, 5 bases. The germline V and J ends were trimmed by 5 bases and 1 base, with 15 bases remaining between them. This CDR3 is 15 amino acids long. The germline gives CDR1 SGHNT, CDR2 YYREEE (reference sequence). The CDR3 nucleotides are TGTGCCAGCAGAGAGACTCCCGACAGCCAAGAGACCCAGTACTTC. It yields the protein CASRETPDSQETQYF.

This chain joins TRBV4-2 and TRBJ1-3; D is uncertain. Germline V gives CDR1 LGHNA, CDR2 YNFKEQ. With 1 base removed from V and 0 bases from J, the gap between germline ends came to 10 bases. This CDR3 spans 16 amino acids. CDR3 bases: TGTGCCAGCAGCCAAGGAAGAGTGAGCTCTGGAAACACCATATATTTT. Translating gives CASSQGRVSSGNTIYF.

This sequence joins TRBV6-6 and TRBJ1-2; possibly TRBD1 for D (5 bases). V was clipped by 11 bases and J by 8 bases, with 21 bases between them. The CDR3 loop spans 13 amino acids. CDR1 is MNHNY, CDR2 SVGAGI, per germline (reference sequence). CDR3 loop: CAVKSGAYEGYTF. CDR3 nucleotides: TGTGCCGTGAAGAGCGGGGCCTATGAAGGCTACACCTTC.

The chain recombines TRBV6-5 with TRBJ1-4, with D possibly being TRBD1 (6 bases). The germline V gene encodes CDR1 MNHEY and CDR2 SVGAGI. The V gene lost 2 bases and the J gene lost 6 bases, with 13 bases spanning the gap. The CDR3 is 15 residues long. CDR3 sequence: CASSYSGTPDEKLFF. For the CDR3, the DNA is TGTGCCAGCAGTTACAGTGGGACACCCGATGAAAAACTGTTTTTT.

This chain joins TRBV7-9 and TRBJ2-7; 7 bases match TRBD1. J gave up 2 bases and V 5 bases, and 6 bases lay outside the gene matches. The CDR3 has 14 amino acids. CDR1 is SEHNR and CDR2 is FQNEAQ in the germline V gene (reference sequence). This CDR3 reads CASSPSGTAYEQYF. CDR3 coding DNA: TGTGCCAGCAGCCCCTCCGGGACAGCCTACGAGCAGTACTTC.

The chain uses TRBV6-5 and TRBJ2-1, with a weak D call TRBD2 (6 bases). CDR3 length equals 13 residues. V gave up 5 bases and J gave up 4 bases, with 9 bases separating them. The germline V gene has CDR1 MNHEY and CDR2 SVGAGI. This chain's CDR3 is CASSVSGYNEQFF. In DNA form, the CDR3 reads TGTGCCAGCAGTGTTAGCGGTTACAATGAGCAGTTCTTC.

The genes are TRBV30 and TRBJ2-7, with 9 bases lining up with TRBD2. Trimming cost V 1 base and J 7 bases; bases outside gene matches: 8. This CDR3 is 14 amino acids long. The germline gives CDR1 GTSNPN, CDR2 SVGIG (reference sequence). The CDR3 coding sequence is TGTGCCTGGAGTGAGGGGCTAGCGGGACAGGAGCAGTACTTC. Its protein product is CAWSEGLAGQEQYF.

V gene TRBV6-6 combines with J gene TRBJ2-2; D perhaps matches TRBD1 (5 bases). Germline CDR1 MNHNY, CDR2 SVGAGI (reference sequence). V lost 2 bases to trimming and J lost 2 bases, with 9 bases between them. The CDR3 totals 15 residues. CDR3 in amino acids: CASSYGAANTGELFF. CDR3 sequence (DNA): TGTGCCAGCAGTTACGGGGCGGCAAACACCGGGGAGCTGTTTTTT.

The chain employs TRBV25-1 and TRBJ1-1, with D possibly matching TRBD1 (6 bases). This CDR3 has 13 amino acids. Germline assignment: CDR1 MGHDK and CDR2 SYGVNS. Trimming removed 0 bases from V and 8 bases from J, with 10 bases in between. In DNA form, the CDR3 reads TGTGCCAGCAGTGAATATGGGGGGGCGGAAGCTTTCTTT. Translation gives CASSEYGGAEAFF. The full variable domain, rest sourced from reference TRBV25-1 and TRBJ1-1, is EADIYQTPRYLVIGTGKKITLECSQTMGHDKMYWYQQDPGMELHLIHYSYGVNSTEKGDLSSESTVSRIRTEHFPLTLESARPSHTSQYLCASSEYGGAEAFFGQGTRLTVV.